The 10 T cell receptor beta chains reported below all come from one sample, sequenced in a study of T cell responses to AZD1222 COVID-19 vaccine. This table comes from immunoSEQ multiplex PCR, and its TCRdb copy is limited to in-frame clones, with some not included. Of about 50,000 clones in the sample, about 80% were seen once. Material: peripheral blood, obtained 28 days after the second AZD1222 dose. The source is an adult who received the AZD1222 COVID-19 vaccine.

The CDR3 sequence is CASSLENTGEQYF. DNA for the CDR3: TGTGCCAGCAGCTTAGAAAATACGGGGGAGCAGTACTTC. The rearrangement uses TRBV11-2 and TRBJ2-7; possibly TRBD2 for D (5 bases). The germline gives CDR1 SGHAT, CDR2 FQNNGV. V was pared by 0 bases and J by 7 bases, with 10 bases between. The CDR3 has 13 residues.

CDR3 amino acids: CASSLGRVAGYGYTF. Here the CDR3 DNA reads TGTGCCAGCAGCTTGGGTAGGGTTGCCGGCTATGGCTACACCTTC. The rearrangement joins TRBV7-2 to TRBJ1-2; D gene ambiguous. Trimming removed 3 bases from V and 4 bases from J, with 15 bases in between. This CDR3 has 15 amino acids. Germline V gives CDR1 SGHTA, CDR2 FQGNSA.

The rearrangement links TRBV7-2 to TRBJ2-7; 10 bases are a match to TRBD1. CDR3 length: 15 residues. V shed 5 bases and J 5 bases; nucleotides not matched to a gene: 9. The germline gives CDR1 SGHTA, CDR2 FQGNSA. The CDR3 DNA is TGTGCCAGCAGCAACCGGGACAGGGGTCGTCACGAGCAGTACTTC. Translation gives CASSNRDRGRHEQYF.

The chain links TRBV19 to TRBJ1-5; no reliable D call. The CDR3 length is 15 residues. V lost 1 base and J lost 1, with 8 bases in between. Per germline, CDR1 LNHDA and CDR2 SQIVND (reference sequence). CDR3 amino acids: CASSIVHGSNQPQHF. CDR3 nucleotide sequence: TGTGCCAGTAGTATAGTGCACGGGAGCAATCAGCCCCAGCATTTT.

J is TRBJ2-1 and V is TRBV5-1; TRBD1 agrees at 9 bases. Germline V CDR1 and CDR2: SGHRS, YFSETQ. CDR3 size: 15 residues. With V trimmed by 8 bases and J by 9 bases, 15 bases remained unmatched. The chain's CDR3 is CASSNSGQGHGEQFF. Here the CDR3 DNA reads TGCGCCAGTTCAAATTCGGGACAGGGCCATGGTGAGCAGTTCTTC.

This chain joins TRBV6-6 and TRBJ1-6; D possibly corresponds to TRBD1 (5 bases). Deletions cut 2 bases from V and 5 bases from J, with 13 bases between. This CDR3 comprises 16 residues. CDR1 is MNHNY, CDR2 SVGAGI, per germline (reference sequence). In DNA form, the CDR3 reads TGTGCCAGCAGTTACAAAGCTGGGACCAATAATTCACCCCTCCACTTT. This encodes CASSYKAGTNNSPLHF.

The chain carries TRBV7-2 and TRBJ1-1, with D hard to call. CDR1 and CDR2 from the germline V gene are SGHTA and FQGNSA. The CDR3 spans 15 residues. V lost 3 bases and J lost 2, with 13 bases in between. CDR3: CASSFVAQFNTEAFF. CDR3 nucleotide sequence: TGTGCCAGCAGCTTCGTAGCTCAGTTTAACACTGAAGCTTTCTTT.

The chain has TRBV2 and TRBJ2-7; a weak D match, TRBD1 (6 bases). CDR1 and CDR2 from the germline V gene are SNHLY and FYNNEI. CDR3 length: 11 residues. Trimming shortened V by 7 bases and J by 4 bases, and 8 bases separated the two germline ends. The chain's CDR3 is CASIQGYEQYF. As DNA, the CDR3 is TGTGCCAGCATACAGGGTTACGAGCAGTACTTC.

The V and J genes are TRBV9 and TRBJ1-6, with D maybe TRBD1 (5 bases). The V end was cut by 3 bases, the J end by 4 bases, with 8 bases between. Germline V gene sequence: CDR1 SGDLS, CDR2 YYNGEE. CDR3 length: 14 amino acids. The CDR3: CASSAQGYNSPLHF. The CDR3 DNA sequence: TGTGCCAGCAGCGCGCAGGGTTATAATTCACCCCTCCACTTT. The complete variable domain, with remaining parts taken from reference TRBV9 and TRBJ1-6, reads DSGVTQTPKHLITATGQRVTLRCSPRSGDLSVYWYQQSLDQGLQFLIQYYNGEERAKGNILERFSAQQFPDLHSELNLSSLELGDSALYFCASSAQGYNSPLHFGNGTRLTVT.

In its sample, this clone was seen once. The chain joins TRBV7-2 to TRBJ2-1, with 11 nucleotides matching TRBD2. The CDR3 has 19 residues. Germline values: CDR1 SGHTA, CDR2 FQGNSA. With V trimmed by 3 bases and J by 0 bases, 10 bases remained unmatched. For the CDR3, the DNA is TGTGCCAGCAGCTTCCCTAGCGGGAGGCAACAGAGCTCCTACAATGAGCAGTTCTTC. Protein: CASSFPSGRQQSSYNEQFF.